Listed here are 29 T cell receptor beta chains from one sample, sequenced in a study of response to subunit inactivated influenza vaccine. TCRdb reanalysed the RT-PCR reads using MiXCR and keeps one entry per CDR3 protein. Seen here are hundreds of thousands of distinct CDR3 sequences, roughly 14% observed once, and the top ten hold more than 9%. This specimen was PBMCs from blood, taken about 12 days after vaccination. The receptors here all came from a man aged 50-60 years who received an inactivated influenza vaccine.

This clonotype was picked up a small number of times. J is TRBJ2-3 and V is TRBV24-1; 11 bases map to TRBD2. The J segment lost 4 bases and the V segment lost 2 bases, leaving 4 bases of the junction unmatched. This CDR3 is 16 amino acids long. Looked up from germline, CDR1 is KGHDR and CDR2 is SFDVKD. The CDR3 here is CATSDYGTSGSDTQYF. Here the CDR3 DNA reads TGTGCCACCAGTGATTATGGGACTAGCGGCTCAGATACGCAGTATTTT.

This clonotype came up many times. J is TRBJ2-3 and V is TRBV20-1; TRBD2 matches at 12 bases. V gave up 6 bases and J gave up 3 bases; unmatched junction bases: 10. The germline gives CDR1 DFQATT, CDR2 SNEGSKA (reference sequence). The CDR3 extends over 16 amino acids. The CDR3 loop is CSALPLAGGPTDTQYF. The DNA of the CDR3 is TGCAGTGCCCTCCCGCTAGCGGGGGGGCCGACAGATACGCAGTATTTT.

This clonotype was counted ten times or more. The chain recombines TRBV20-1 with TRBJ2-1, with 12 bases lining up with TRBD2. The germline V gene encodes CDR1 DFQATT and CDR2 SNEGSKA (reference sequence). Germline trimming cut 2 bases from V and 7 bases from J; bases unmatched to any gene: 6. The CDR3 is 15 residues long. Written as DNA, the CDR3 is TGCAGTGCTAGAATGCTAGCGGGAGGGCCTAATGAGCAGTTCTTC. This encodes CSARMLAGGPNEQFF.

This clonotype came up many times. This chain links TRBV12-3 or TRBV12-4 with TRBJ2-3; 7 bases match TRBD1. The CDR3 is made up of 13 amino acids. V was pared by 6 bases and J by 3 bases, with 3 bases of the junction left unmatched. The CDR3 loop reads CASRLQGTDTQYF. The CDR3 bases are TGTGCCAGCAGGCTACAGGGGACAGATACGCAGTATTTT.

This clonotype was picked up a small number of times. V usage is TRBV15 and J usage is TRBJ2-3; no firm D call. V gave up 1 base and J gave up 0 bases, with 8 bases separating them. Germline-derived CDR1 and CDR2 are LNHNV and YYDKDF (reference sequence). CDR3 length equals 15 residues. The CDR3 coding sequence is TGTGCCACCAGCAGAGCAGGAGTTAGCACAGATACGCAGTATTTT. Protein: CATSRAGVSTDTQYF.

Details on this clonotype: This likely comes from a read error, as the CDR3 has no conserved phenylalanine or tryptophan at its end. J is TRBJ2-7 and V is TRBV30; no clear D gene. This CDR3 is built from 13 residues. Trimming stripped 4 bases from V and 2 bases from J, with 12 bases between. CDR1 and CDR2 from the germline V gene are GTSNPN and SVGIG (reference sequence). The CDR3 loop reads CAWKDFSTYEQYI. In DNA, the CDR3 is TGTGCCTGGAAGGATTTTTCGACCTACGAGCAGTACATC.

The gene calls are TRBV28 and TRBJ2-1, with TRBD2 matching over 15 bases. Per germline, CDR1 MDHEN and CDR2 SYDVKM. The CDR3 is 15 residues long. J gave up 10 bases and V 7 bases, and 8 bases lay outside the gene matches. The CDR3: CASTGLAGGPGEQFF. The CDR3 coding sequence is TGTGCCAGCACAGGACTAGCGGGAGGGCCAGGGGAGCAGTTCTTC. Filled out from reference TRBV28 and TRBJ2-1, the complete variable domain reads DVKVTQSSRYLVKRTGEKVFLECVQDMDHENMFWYRQDPGLGLRLIYFSYDVKMKEKGDIPEGYSVSREKKERFSLILESASTNQTSMYLCASTGLAGGPGEQFFGPGTRLTVL.

This clonotype was observed at least ten times. V and J are TRBV6-2 or TRBV6-3 and TRBJ1-4; D remains ambiguous. CDR1 is MNHEY and CDR2 is SVGEGT in the germline V gene. Trimming took off 4 bases at V and 2 bases at J, with 17 bases between the two ends. CDR3 length equals 17 residues. CDR3 sequence: CASSSPSTNSTNEKLFF. Written as DNA, the CDR3 is TGTGCCAGCAGTTCCCCCAGCACGAATTCCACTAATGAAAAACTGTTTTTT.

This clonotype was seen a handful of times. This chain joins TRBV28 and TRBJ2-2, with no clear D. V was cut by 3 bases and J by 7 bases, with 3 bases left in between. Germline values: CDR1 MDHEN, CDR2 SYDVKM. The CDR3 loop spans 11 amino acids. The CDR3 region is CASSLYGELFF. In nucleotides, the CDR3 is TGTGCCAGCAGTTTGTACGGGGAGCTGTTTTTT.

This clonotype was observed at least ten times. The rearrangement links TRBV20-1 to TRBJ2-7; 14 bases agree with TRBD2. This CDR3 spans 17 amino acids. The trim removed 3 bases at V and 3 bases at J, leaving 10 bases unmatched. Germline V CDR1 and CDR2: DFQATT, SNEGSKA (reference sequence). The CDR3: CSASPGTSGRRGYEQYF. CDR3 nucleotide sequence: TGCAGTGCTAGTCCCGGGACTAGCGGGAGAAGAGGCTACGAGCAGTACTTC.

This clonotype has just a few counts. The chain is built from TRBV9 and TRBJ1-2; 8 bases line up with TRBD1. CDR1 is SGDLS, CDR2 YYNGEE, per germline. The junction had 7 bases not matched to a gene; V was cut back by 4 bases and J by 5 bases. CDR3 length equals 14 residues. The DNA for the CDR3 is TGTGCCAGCAGCCCGGGGACAGGATATTATGGCTACACCTTC. It codes for CASSPGTGYYGYTF.

In its sample, this clonotype was seen many times. CDR3 in amino acids: CSVRGIGGELFF. The CDR3 coding sequence is TGCAGCGTTCGTGGTATAGGTGGGGAGCTGTTTTTT. The chain recombines TRBV29-1 with TRBJ2-2; D uncertain. The CDR3 runs to 12 residues. Germline values: CDR1 SQVTM, CDR2 ANQGSEA. Trimming stripped 5 bases from V and 8 bases from J, with 12 bases between.

The J gene is TRBJ2-5, the V gene TRBV10-3; 9 bases agree with TRBD2. This CDR3 contains 13 residues. The V gene end was trimmed by 6 bases and the J gene end by 4 bases; junction bases not matched to a gene: 3. The V gene's germline CDR1 is ENHRY and CDR2 SYGVKD. CDR3 nucleotide sequence: TGTGCCATCAGGCGGGGGGGCTCAGAGACCCAGTACTTC. Its protein is CAIRRGGSETQYF.

This chain joins TRBV3-1 and TRBJ1-2; 7 bases line up with TRBD1. In germline, CDR1 is LGHDT, CDR2 YNNKEL (reference sequence). The CDR3 extends over 12 amino acids. The ends lost 8 bases at V and 4 bases at J; junction bases unmatched: 4. DNA of the CDR3: TGTGCCAGCTCGACAGGGTTCTATGGCTACACCTTC. This sequence encodes CASSTGFYGYTF. Full variable domain (remainder filled in from reference TRBV3-1 and TRBJ1-2): DTAVSQTPKYLVTQMGNDKSIKCEQNLGHDTMYWYKQDSKKFLKIMFSYNNKELIINETVPNRFSPKSPDKAHLNLHINSLELGDSAVYFCASSTGFYGYTFGSGTRLTVV.

The chain employs TRBV9 and TRBJ2-2, with 8 bases identical to TRBD2. This CDR3 is 14 amino acids long. Germline assignment: CDR1 SGDLS and CDR2 YYNGEE. With 3 bases clipped from V and 5 bases from J, the junction kept 3 bases outside the gene matches. The CDR3, as DNA: TGTGCCAGCAGCGCGGGAGGGGTTACCGGGGAGCTGTTTTTT. Translation: CASSAGGVTGELFF.

CDR3 region: CASSHSYRDRLNYTYEQYF. CDR3 DNA: TGTGCCAGCAGCCATTCCTACCGGGACAGATTAAATTATACCTACGAGCAGTACTTC. The gene calls are TRBV7-6 and TRBJ2-7, with TRBD1 identical over 7 bases. V shed 5 bases and J 2 bases; nucleotides not matched to a gene: 21. The CDR3 contains 19 residues. Germline CDR1 and CDR2: SGHVS and FNYEAQ.

The gene calls are TRBV10-3 and TRBJ2-2; TRBD2 matches 10 bases. Germline V lookup: CDR1 ENHRY, CDR2 SYGVKD. V lost 0 bases, J lost 2 bases, and 3 bases stayed unmatched. The CDR3 has 17 amino acids. The CDR3 loop reads CAISESGLAYNTGELFF. In DNA, the CDR3 is TGTGCCATCAGTGAGTCGGGACTAGCGTACAACACCGGGGAGCTGTTTTTT.

This clonotype has only a few counts. The chain joins TRBV5-1 to TRBJ2-7; 10 bases map to TRBD1. V shed 4 bases and J 5 bases; nucleotides not matched to a gene: 9. Germline-derived CDR1 and CDR2 are SGHRS and YFSETQ. CDR3 length: 15 residues. CDR3 sequence: CASSGPTGGLDEQYF. CDR3 coding DNA: TGCGCCAGCAGCGGCCCGACAGGGGGCCTTGACGAGCAGTACTTC.

This sequence joins TRBV20-1 and TRBJ1-4, with 9 nucleotides matching TRBD1. Trimming removed 3 bases from V and 5 bases from J; junction bases left unmatched: 4. Germline CDR1 DFQATT, CDR2 SNEGSKA (reference sequence). The CDR3 runs to 14 residues. In DNA form, the CDR3 reads TGCAGTGCTAGCCCCGGGACAGGGAATGAAAAACTGTTTTTT. Its protein is CSASPGTGNEKLFF.

The rearrangement joins TRBV2 to TRBJ1-5; maybe TRBD1 (5 bases). V lost 3 bases and J lost 6, with 9 bases in between. CDR3 length: 13 amino acids. From germline, CDR1 is SNHLY and CDR2 FYNNEI. This CDR3 is CASSESRVQPQHF. CDR3 nucleotides: TGTGCCAGCAGTGAGAGCAGGGTTCAGCCCCAGCATTTT. Supplemented by reference TRBV2 and TRBJ1-5, the full variable domain reads EPEVTQTPSHQVTQMGQEVILRCVPISNHLYFYWYRQILGQKVEFLVSFYNNEISEKSEIFDDQFSVERPDGSNFTLKIRSTKLEDSAMYFCASSESRVQPQHFGDGTRLSIL.

This clonotype appeared a few times. The chain has TRBV9 and TRBJ2-3; tentatively, D is TRBD2 (5 bases). CDR3 length: 16 amino acids. Germline loops: CDR1 SGDLS, CDR2 YYNGEE. The V gene lost 0 bases and the J gene lost 6 bases, with 17 bases spanning the gap. The CDR3 reads CASSVGAGNSPDTQYF. The CDR3 bases are TGTGCCAGCAGCGTAGGGGCGGGTAACTCCCCCGATACGCAGTATTTT.

The rearrangement uses TRBV15 and TRBJ2-7; 7 bases are shared with TRBD2. Germline V gives CDR1 LNHNV, CDR2 YYDKDF (reference sequence). The J segment lost 3 bases and the V segment lost 3 bases, leaving 11 bases of the junction unmatched. This CDR3 spans 16 amino acids. CDR3 DNA: TGTGCCACCAGCAGGGAGAGGTCCAGCGGGGACTACGAGCAGTACTTC. This codes for CATSRERSSGDYEQYF.

Here the CDR3 reads CATIGGPNTEAFF. In DNA, the CDR3 is TGTGCCACCATCGGGGGACCGAACACTGAAGCTTTCTTT. The chain links TRBV24-1 to TRBJ1-1, with D perhaps TRBD1 (5 bases). This CDR3 contains 13 residues. Germline assignment: CDR1 KGHDR and CDR2 SFDVKD. The germline V and J ends were trimmed by 8 bases and 1 base, with 10 bases remaining between them.

This chain uses TRBV2 with TRBJ1-2, with 9 bases matching TRBD1. The V and J ends lost 1 base and 3 bases, in that order; junction bases with no gene match: 3. CDR1 is SNHLY and CDR2 is FYNNEI in the germline V gene. The CDR3 spans 15 residues. The CDR3: CASSEVRTGDYGYTF. For the CDR3, the DNA is TGTGCCAGCAGTGAAGTCAGGACAGGGGACTATGGCTACACCTTC.

The V and J genes are TRBV10-3 and TRBJ1-3; 9 nucleotides match TRBD1. The CDR3 runs 16 residues. The germline CDR1 and CDR2 sequences are ENHRY and SYGVKD. Germline trimming cut 3 bases from V and 4 bases from J; bases unmatched to any gene: 7. The CDR3 DNA sequence: TGTGCCATCAGTGACCCCGGGACAGGGCCCGGAAACACCATATATTTT. It encodes CAISDPGTGPGNTIYF.

This clonotype has a count of ten or more. The chain joins TRBV12-3 or TRBV12-4 to TRBJ2-2, with D maybe TRBD1 (6 bases). This CDR3 region has 15 residues. Trimming took off 1 base at V and 7 bases at J, with 13 bases between the two ends. The CDR3 coding sequence is TGTGCCAGCAGTTTAGGGGGAACAGGGATCGGGGAGCTGTTTTTT. Translated: CASSLGGTGIGELFF.

J is TRBJ1-5 and V is TRBV4-1; D unresolved. Germline values: CDR1 MGHRA, CDR2 YSYEKL. V lost 4 bases, J lost 6 bases, and 10 bases lay in between. The CDR3 is 13 residues long. The CDR3: CASSLSGFQPQHF. The CDR3 region has the DNA TGCGCCAGCAGCCTAAGTGGTTTTCAGCCCCAGCATTTT.

This chain connects TRBV6-5 to TRBJ2-3; D is unresolved. Between the trimmed V and J ends, which lost 0 bases and 6 bases, there was a span of 10 bases. Germline CDR1 reads MNHEY; CDR2 reads SVGAGI. This CDR3 comprises 14 residues. The CDR3 nucleotides are TGTGCCAGCAGTTACTCCTCACTCTGGGATACGCAGTATTTT. Its protein product is CASSYSSLWDTQYF.

CDR3 in amino acids: CASSQLEDRGRGFNEQYF. CDR3 nucleotides: TGTGCCAGCAGCCAGTTGGAGGACAGGGGACGGGGTTTTAACGAGCAGTACTTC. The chain carries TRBV11-1 and TRBJ2-7, with TRBD1 identical over 9 bases. CDR3 length equals 18 residues. Germline-derived CDR1 and CDR2 are SGHAT and FQDESV (reference sequence). V lost 5 bases, J lost 5 bases, and 19 bases stayed unmatched.